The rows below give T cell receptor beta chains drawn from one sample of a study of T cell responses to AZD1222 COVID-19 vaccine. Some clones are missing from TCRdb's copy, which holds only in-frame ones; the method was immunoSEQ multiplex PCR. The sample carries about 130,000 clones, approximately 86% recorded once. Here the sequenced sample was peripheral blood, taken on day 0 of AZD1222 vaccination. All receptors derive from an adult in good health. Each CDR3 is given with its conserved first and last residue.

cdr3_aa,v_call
CASSESWPYEQYF,TRBV2
CASSYQETYEQYF,TRBV6-2/TRBV6-3
CASSQRANYGYTF,TRBV14
CASSSGGSGNTIYF,TRBV11-3
CASSFALYEQYF,TRBV6-2/TRBV6-3
CASRLAEPYEQYF,TRBV27
CASSLGLAGGNEQFF,TRBV5-1
CASKTGEYYGYTF,TRBV6-5
CASSSFREITDTQYF,TRBV19
CASSVPNSPLHF,TRBV9
CASSQDPNSGNTIYF,TRBV4-3
CASSLSGQKGRGAQHF,TRBV27
CASSVAGGHEQYF,TRBV9
CASSLRQGSGNTIYF,TRBV7-9
CASSATGTELYGYTF,TRBV27
CASSHIWTGSNYGYTF,TRBV4-3
CASSLFSGTLYEQYF,TRBV27
CASSYSSSLGDTQYF,TRBV6-5
CATSRGQGMNTEAFF,TRBV15
CASSIGGFNTEAFF,TRBV19
CASSRDFENYNEQFF,TRBV7-8
CASNYRDEEQYF,TRBV6-2/TRBV6-3
CASSPWGRGSYNEQFF,TRBV19
CASRASGRMNEQFF,TRBV11-3
CASSETAALNSPLHF,TRBV6-1
CAWGLNNQPQHF,TRBV30
CASRPRGEGGYTF,TRBV7-9
CASSIDFGANTGELFF,TRBV19
CASGLWGDSYNSPLHF,TRBV12-5
CASSLLGGHGYTF,TRBV27
CASSEMGGEYGYTF,TRBV6-2/TRBV6-3
CASRQTGTYGYTF,TRBV4-1
CASSFPQVAGGFQETQYF,TRBV27
CASSLGGSQETQYF,TRBV5-6
CASSFDSDTQYF,TRBV7-2
CASSVGLAGWGEQFF,TRBV9
CASSLVTGPTDTQYF,TRBV7-9
CASSPPGLDGSGELFF,TRBV7-2
CASSYEGASYEQYF,TRBV6-2/TRBV6-3
CASSLALTRSPLHF,TRBV7-2
CASTLGWGANYGYTF,TRBV4-1
CAGRRQGSNQPQHF,TRBV28